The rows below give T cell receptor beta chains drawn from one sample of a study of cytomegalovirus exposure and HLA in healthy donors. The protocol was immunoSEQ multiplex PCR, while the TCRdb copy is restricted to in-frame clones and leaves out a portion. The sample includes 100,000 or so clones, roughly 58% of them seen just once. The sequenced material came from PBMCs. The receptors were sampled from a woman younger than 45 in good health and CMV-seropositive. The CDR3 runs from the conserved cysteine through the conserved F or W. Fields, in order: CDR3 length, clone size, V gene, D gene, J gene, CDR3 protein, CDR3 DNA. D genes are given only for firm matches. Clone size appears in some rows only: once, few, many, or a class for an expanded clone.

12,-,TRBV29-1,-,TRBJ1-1,CSVGGTDTEAFF,TGCAGCGTTGGCGGGACGGACACTGAAGCTTTCTTT
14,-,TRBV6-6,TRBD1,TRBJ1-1,CASSYSTGQTEAFF,TGTGCCAGCAGTTACTCGACAGGGCAAACTGAAGCTTTCTTT
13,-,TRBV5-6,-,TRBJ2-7,CASSLGGLYEQYF,TGTGCCAGCAGCTTGGGTGGGCTCTACGAGCAGTACTTC
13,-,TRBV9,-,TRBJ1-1,CASSPSENTEAFF,TGTGCCAGCAGCCCCTCAGAGAACACTGAAGCTTTCTTT
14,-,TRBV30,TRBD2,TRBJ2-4,CAWNPSGGENIQYF,TGTGCCTGGAACCCCAGCGGGGGGGAAAACATTCAGTACTTC
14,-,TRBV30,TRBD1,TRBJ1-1,CAWSGQGGPTEAFF,TGTGCCTGGAGTGGTCAGGGGGGTCCCACTGAAGCTTTCTTT
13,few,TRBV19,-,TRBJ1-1,CASSTQGNTEAFF,TGTGCCAGTAGTACCCAGGGGAACACTGAAGCTTTCTTT
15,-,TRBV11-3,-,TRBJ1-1,CASSLGAGMNTEAFF,TGTGCCAGCAGCTTAGGGGCCGGGATGAACACTGAAGCTTTCTTT
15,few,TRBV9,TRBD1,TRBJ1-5,CASSVEGTANQPQHF,TGTGCCAGCAGCGTAGAGGGGACAGCAAATCAGCCCCAGCATTTT
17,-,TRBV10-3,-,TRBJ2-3,CAIRGSRVGGLTDTQYF,TGTGCCATCAGGGGCTCACGTGTCGGGGGACTCACAGATACGCAGTATTTT
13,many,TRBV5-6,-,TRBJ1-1,CASSWGRGWAAFF,TGTGCCAGCAGCTGGGGGAGGGGGTGGGCAGCTTTCTTT
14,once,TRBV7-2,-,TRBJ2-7,CASSRNTASYEQYF,TGTGCCAGCAGCCGTAATACAGCTTCCTACGAGCAGTACTTC
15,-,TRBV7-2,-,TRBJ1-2,CASSLAPTGRYGYTF,TGTGCCAGCAGCTTAGCACCCACAGGGCGTTATGGCTACACCTTC
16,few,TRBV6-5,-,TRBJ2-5,CASSYGNPRLQETQYF,TGTGCCAGCAGTTACGGTAACCCCAGACTCCAAGAGACCCAGTACTTC
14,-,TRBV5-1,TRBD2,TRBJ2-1,CASKLAGEINEQFF,TGCGCCAGCAAGTTAGCGGGGGAGATCAATGAGCAGTTCTTC
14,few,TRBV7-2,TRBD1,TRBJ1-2,CASSLGQGEVGYTF,TGTGCCAGCAGCTTGGGGCAGGGGGAGGTTGGCTACACCTTC
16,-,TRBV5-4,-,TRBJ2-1,CASSLGLQGRRDEQFF,TGTGCCAGCAGCTTGGGATTGCAGGGGCGACGCGATGAGCAGTTCTTC
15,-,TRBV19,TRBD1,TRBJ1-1,CASSIGQGLHTEAFF,TGTGCCAGTAGTATAGGACAGGGGCTACACACTGAAGCTTTCTTT
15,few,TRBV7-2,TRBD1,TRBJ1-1,CASSLGGTGATEAFF,TGTGCCAGCAGCTTAGGAGGGACAGGGGCCACTGAAGCTTTCTTT
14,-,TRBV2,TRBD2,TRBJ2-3,CASSLLAGSDTQYF,TGTGCCAGCAGTTTACTAGCGGGGTCAGATACGCAGTATTTT
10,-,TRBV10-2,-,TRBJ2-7,CASRGGEQYF,TGCGCCAGCCGAGGAGGTGAGCAGTACTTC
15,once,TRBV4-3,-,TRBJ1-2,CASSQEGALSYGYTF,TGCGCCAGCAGCCAAGAGGGGGCCCTTTCCTATGGCTACACCTTC
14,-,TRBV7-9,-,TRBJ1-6,CASSVSGTPSPLHF,TGTGCCAGCAGCGTATCCGGGACACCTTCACCCCTCCACTTT
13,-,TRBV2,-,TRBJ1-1,CASSMDSNTEAFF,TGTGCCAGCAGTATGGACTCGAACACTGAAGCTTTCTTT
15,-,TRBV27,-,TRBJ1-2,CASRRRQEFNYGYTF,TGTGCCAGCAGACGCCGACAGGAATTTAACTATGGCTACACCTTC
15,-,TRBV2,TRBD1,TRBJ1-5,CASRGTGVPNQPQHF,TGTGCCAGCAGGGGGACAGGGGTTCCCAATCAGCCCCAGCATTTT
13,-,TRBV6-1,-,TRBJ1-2,CASSAGVGYGYTF,TGTGCCAGCAGCGCAGGGGTAGGCTATGGCTACACCTTC
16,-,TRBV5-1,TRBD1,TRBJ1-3,CASRGLGQEGGNTIYF,TGCGCCAGCAGAGGTCTCGGACAGGAGGGTGGAAACACCATATATTTT
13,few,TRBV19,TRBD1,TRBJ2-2,CASSGTGSGELFF,TGTGCCAGTAGCGGGACAGGGTCCGGGGAGCTGTTTTTT
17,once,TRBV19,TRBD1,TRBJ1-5,CASSIEPGQGAGQPQHF,TGTGCCAGTAGTATAGAGCCAGGACAGGGGGCGGGTCAGCCCCAGCATTTT
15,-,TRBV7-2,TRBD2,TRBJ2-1,CASSSGTSGGNEQFF,TGTGCCAGCAGCTCCGGGACTAGCGGGGGCAATGAGCAGTTCTTC
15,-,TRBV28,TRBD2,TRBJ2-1,CASIPRAGGYNEQFF,TGTGCCAGCATCCCTCGGGCGGGGGGTTACAATGAGCAGTTCTTC
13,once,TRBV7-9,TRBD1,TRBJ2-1,CASSRQGNNEQFF,TGTGCCAGCAGCCGACAGGGTAACAATGAGCAGTTCTTC
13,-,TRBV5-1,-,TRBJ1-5,CASSFTGDQPQHF,TGCGCCAGCAGCTTCACGGGGGATCAGCCCCAGCATTTT
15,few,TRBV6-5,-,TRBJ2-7,CASSPGGRGLYEQYF,TGTGCCAGCAGCCCAGGGGGGCGGGGCTTGTACGAGCAGTACTTC
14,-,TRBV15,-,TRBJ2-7,CATSRDRQVYEQYF,TGTGCCACCAGCAGAGATAGACAAGTCTACGAGCAGTACTTC
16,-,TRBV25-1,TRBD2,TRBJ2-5,CASSDLLTSGGTTQYF,TGTGCCAGCAGTGATCTGTTGACTAGCGGGGGGACGACCCAGTACTTC
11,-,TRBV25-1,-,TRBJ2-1,CASSEYSAQFF,TGTGCCAGCAGTGAATACAGTGCCCAGTTCTTC
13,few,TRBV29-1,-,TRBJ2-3,CSVAGESTDTQYF,TGCAGCGTTGCGGGGGAGAGCACAGATACGCAGTATTTT
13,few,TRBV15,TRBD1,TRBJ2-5,CATSRDRGETQYF,TGTGCCACCAGCAGGGACAGGGGCGAGACCCAGTACTTC
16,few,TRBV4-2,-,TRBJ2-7,CASSQGAASFSYEQYF,TGTGCCAGCAGCCAAGGGGCTGCCAGCTTTTCCTACGAGCAGTACTTC
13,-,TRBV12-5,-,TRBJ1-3,CASDRDSGNTIYF,TGTGCTAGTGACAGAGACTCTGGAAACACCATATATTTT
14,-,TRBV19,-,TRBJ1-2,CASSIGAAAYGYTF,TGTGCCAGTAGTATAGGAGCTGCGGCATATGGCTACACCTTC
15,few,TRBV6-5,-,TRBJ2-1,CASSRAGAQYNEQFF,TGTGCCAGCAGTCGCGCGGGGGCCCAATACAATGAGCAGTTCTTC
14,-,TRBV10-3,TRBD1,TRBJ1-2,CAIRLGTGDYGYTF,TGTGCCATCAGATTGGGGACAGGAGACTATGGCTACACCTTC
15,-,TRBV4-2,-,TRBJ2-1,CASSQDGRGRNEQFF,TGTGCCAGCAGCCAAGATGGGCGGGGCCGAAATGAGCAGTTCTTC
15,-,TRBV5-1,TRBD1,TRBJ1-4,CASSLVAGGDEKLFF,TGCGCCAGCAGCTTGGTGGCAGGGGGCGATGAAAAACTGTTTTTT
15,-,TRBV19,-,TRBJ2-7,CASSLASRAVYEQYF,TGTGCCAGTAGTCTCGCGAGCAGGGCTGTCTACGAGCAGTACTTC
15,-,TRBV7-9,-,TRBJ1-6,CSSSSTWGDDSPLHF,TGTTCCAGCAGCTCGACATGGGGGGACGATTCACCCCTCCACTTT
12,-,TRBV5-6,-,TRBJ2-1,CASSLTRREQFF,TGTGCCAGCAGCCTGACACGCAGGGAGCAGTTCTTC
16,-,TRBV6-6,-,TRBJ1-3,CASSSAWTEQGNTIYF,TGTGCCAGCAGTTCAGCATGGACAGAGCAAGGAAACACCATATATTTT
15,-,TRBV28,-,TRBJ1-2,CASSRPGQINYGYTF,TGTGCCAGCAGCCGGCCCGGACAGATTAACTATGGCTACACCTTC
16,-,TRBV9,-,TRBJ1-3,CASSVEGLLSGNTIYF,TGTGCCAGCAGCGTAGAAGGACTGCTCTCTGGAAACACCATATATTTT
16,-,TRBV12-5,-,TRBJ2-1,CASGLVYSLTYNEQFF,TGTGCTAGTGGTTTGGTGTACTCTTTAACGTACAATGAGCAGTTCTTC